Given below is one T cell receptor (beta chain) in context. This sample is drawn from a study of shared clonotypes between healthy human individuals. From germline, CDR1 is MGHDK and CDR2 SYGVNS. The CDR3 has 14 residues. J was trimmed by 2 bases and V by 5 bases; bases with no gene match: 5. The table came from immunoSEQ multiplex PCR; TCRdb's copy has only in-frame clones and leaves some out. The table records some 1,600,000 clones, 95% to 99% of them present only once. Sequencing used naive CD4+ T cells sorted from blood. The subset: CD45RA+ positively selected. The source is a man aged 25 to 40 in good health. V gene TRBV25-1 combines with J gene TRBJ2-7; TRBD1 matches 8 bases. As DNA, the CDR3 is TGTGCCAGCAGTAAGGACAGGGTTCCCTACGAGCAGTACTTC. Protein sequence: CASSKDRVPYEQYF.